The source of this TCR beta chain is a study of OX40 agonist ivuxolimab in advanced cancers. Study-wide findings and caveats: Some of the lowest clonal expansion was seen in partial responders at 0.1-3.0 mg/kg.

Germline lookup yields CDR1 LGHNA and CDR2 YNFKEQ. V lost 2 bases and J lost 8, with 18 bases in between. The CDR3 has 16 amino acids. Details on this clone: What it binds is unknown.

The table came from immunoSEQ multiplex PCR; TCRdb's copy has only in-frame clones and leaves some out. The table lists about 68,000 clones, over 80% of them singletons. This clonotype was sampled from an adult with an advanced solid tumor such as melanoma, head and neck, liver or kidney cancer. The gene calls are TRBV4-2 and TRBJ1-4, with TRBD1 as a possible D gene (5 bases). Sequenced here: CD4+ or CD8+ T cells sorted from blood, sampled in a trial of the OX40 agonist ivuxolimab. Written as DNA, the CDR3 is TGTGCCAGCAGCCAACCTTCCTCAGGGTTCAGCGAAAAACTGTTTTTT. Translated, it gives CASSQPSSGFSEKLFF.